The next 5 T cell receptor beta chains were all read from a single sample in a study of blood T cell repertoires in COVID-19. This table comes from immunoSEQ multiplex PCR, and its TCRdb copy is limited to in-frame clones, with some not included. The table includes 70,000 to 95,000 clones, 75% to 85% detected once. Sequenced sample: peripheral blood. These receptor sequences come from a woman in her forties or fifties with acute or convalescent COVID-19.

This sequence joins TRBV18 and TRBJ1-6; 7 nucleotides agree with TRBD1. The junction had 3 bases not matched to a gene; V was cut back by 1 base and J by 6 bases. Per germline, CDR1 KGHSH and CDR2 LQKENI. CDR3 length: 15 amino acids. CDR3 protein: CASSPQGQTNSPLHF. The CDR3, as DNA: TGTGCCAGCTCACCACAGGGACAGACTAATTCACCCCTCCACTTT. Full variable domain (outside the CDR3, taken from reference TRBV18 and TRBJ1-6): NAGVMQNPRHLVRRRGQEARLRCSPMKGHSHVYWYRQLPEEGLKFMVYLQKENIIDESGMPKERFSAEFPKEGPSILRIQQVVRGDSAAYFCASSPQGQTNSPLHFGNGTRLTVT.

This clone was detected only once. This sequence joins TRBV19 and TRBJ2-1, with 12 nucleotides matching TRBD2. This CDR3 region has 14 residues. Germline trimming cut 10 bases from V and 10 bases from J; bases unmatched to any gene: 11. Germline CDR1 reads LNHDA; CDR2 reads SQIVND (reference sequence). In DNA form, the CDR3 reads TGTGCCACCAGGACTAGCGGGACTATGGTCGAGCAGTTCTTC. Its translation: CATRTSGTMVEQFF. Looking up the rest from reference TRBV19 and TRBJ2-1 gives the full variable domain: DGGITQSPKYLFRKEGQNVTLSCEQNLNHDAMYWYRQDPGQGLRLIYYSQIVNDFQKGDIAEGYSVSREKKESFPLTVTSAQKNPTAFYLCATRTSGTMVEQFFGPGTRLTVL.

This clone was seen a single time. V and J are TRBV6-5 and TRBJ2-3, with 8 bases lining up with TRBD1. Germline-derived CDR1 and CDR2 are MNHEY and SVGAGI. J was trimmed by 5 bases and V by 8 bases; bases with no gene match: 9. CDR3 length: 14 amino acids. DNA of the CDR3: TGTGCCAGCCTAAAGACAGGGGCAAGAGATACGCAGTATTTT. As protein: CASLKTGARDTQYF.

The V call is TRBV11-2, the J call TRBJ1-2, with D possibly being TRBD1 (6 bases). Trimming removed 2 bases from V and 8 bases from J, with 18 bases in between. The CDR3 runs 15 residues. Looked up from germline, CDR1 is SGHAT and CDR2 is FQNNGV. The CDR3 spells CASSLIGGSKGGYTF. In nucleotides, the CDR3 is TGTGCCAGCAGCTTAATTGGGGGCTCAAAGGGAGGCTACACCTTC.

The gene calls are TRBV4-1 and TRBJ2-5; 8 nucleotides align to TRBD2. Germline CDR1 reads MGHRA; CDR2 reads YSYEKL. V lost 0 bases and J lost 4; bases outside the gene matches: 10. The CDR3 has 17 amino acids. CDR3: CASSQDSSSGRGETQYF. CDR3 DNA: TGCGCCAGCAGCCAAGATAGCTCTAGCGGGCGCGGAGAGACCCAGTACTTC.